This T cell receptor beta chain was identified in a study of T-cell reconstitution after alpha-beta-depleted transplantation in children. Study-level results: About two months after transplant, alpha-beta T cells reportedly came from several hundred expanded graft clones. Most T-cell counts and diversity one year after the transplant came from T cells that were newly produced. Where some patients showed high TCRbeta diversity at day 60, it came from recipient T cells and thymic progenitors that had survived.

CDR3 length equals 17 residues. Germline V gene lookup returns CDR1 KGHDR and CDR2 SFDVKD. J was trimmed by 1 base and V by 5 bases; bases with no gene match: 6. A note on this clonotype: Antigen unknown.

Preparation of the TCRbeta library used unique molecular identifiers. TCRdb independently ran MiXCR on the PCR reads; one entry per CDR3 protein. The sample consists of about a million distinct CDR3 sequences, about 29% of them appearing once. The starting material was PBMCs, mostly from graft donor cells, obtained 360 days after TCRalphabeta/CD19-depleted stem cell transplant. The source of this sequence is a boy under three years old who had a stem cell transplant for SCID, so the T cells may come from the graft donor. The chain has TRBV24-1 and TRBJ2-5; 13 nucleotides align to TRBD2. The CDR3 DNA follows: TGTGCCACCAGTGCTCGGACTAGCGGGGGCTCCCAAGAGACCCAGTACTTC. Translating gives CATSARTSGGSQETQYF.